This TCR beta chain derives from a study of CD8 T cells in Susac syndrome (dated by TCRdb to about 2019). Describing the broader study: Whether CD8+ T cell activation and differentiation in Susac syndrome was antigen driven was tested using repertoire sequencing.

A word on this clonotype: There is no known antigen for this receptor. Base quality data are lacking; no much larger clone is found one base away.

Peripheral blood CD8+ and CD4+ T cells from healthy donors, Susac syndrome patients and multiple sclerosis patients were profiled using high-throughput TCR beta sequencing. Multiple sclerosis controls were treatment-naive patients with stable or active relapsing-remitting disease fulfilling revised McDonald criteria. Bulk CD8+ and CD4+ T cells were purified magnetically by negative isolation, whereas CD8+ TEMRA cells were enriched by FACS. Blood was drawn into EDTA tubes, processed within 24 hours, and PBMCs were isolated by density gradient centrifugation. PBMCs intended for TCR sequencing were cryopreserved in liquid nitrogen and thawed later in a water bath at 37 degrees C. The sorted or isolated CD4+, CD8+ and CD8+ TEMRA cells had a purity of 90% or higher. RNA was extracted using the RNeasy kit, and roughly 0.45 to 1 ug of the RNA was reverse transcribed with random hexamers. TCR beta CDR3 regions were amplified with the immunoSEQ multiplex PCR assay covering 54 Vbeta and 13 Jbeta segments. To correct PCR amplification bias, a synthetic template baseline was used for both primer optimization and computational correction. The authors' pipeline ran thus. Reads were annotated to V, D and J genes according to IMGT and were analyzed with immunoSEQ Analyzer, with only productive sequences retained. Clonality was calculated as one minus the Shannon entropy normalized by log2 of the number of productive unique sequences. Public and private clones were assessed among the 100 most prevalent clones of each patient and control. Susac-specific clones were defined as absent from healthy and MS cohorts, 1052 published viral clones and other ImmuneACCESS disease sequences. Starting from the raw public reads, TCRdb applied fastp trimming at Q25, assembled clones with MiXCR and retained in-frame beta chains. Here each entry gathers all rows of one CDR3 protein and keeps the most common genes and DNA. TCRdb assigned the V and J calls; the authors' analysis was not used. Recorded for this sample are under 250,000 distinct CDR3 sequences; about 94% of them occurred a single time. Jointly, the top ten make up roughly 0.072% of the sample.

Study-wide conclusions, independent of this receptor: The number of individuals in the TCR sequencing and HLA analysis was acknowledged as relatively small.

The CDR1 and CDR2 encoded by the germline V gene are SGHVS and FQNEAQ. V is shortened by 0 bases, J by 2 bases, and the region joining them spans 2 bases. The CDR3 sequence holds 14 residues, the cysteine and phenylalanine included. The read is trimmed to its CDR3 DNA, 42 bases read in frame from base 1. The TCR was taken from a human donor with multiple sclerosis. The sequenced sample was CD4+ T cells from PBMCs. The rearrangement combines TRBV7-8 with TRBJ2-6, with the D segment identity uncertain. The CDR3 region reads CASSLAPGANVLTF. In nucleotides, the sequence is TGTGCCAGCAGCTTAGCCCCTGGGGCCAACGTCCTGACTTTC. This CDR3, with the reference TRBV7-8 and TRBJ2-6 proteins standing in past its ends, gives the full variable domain GAGVSQSPRYKVAKRGQDVALRCDPISGHVSLFWYQQALGQGPEFLTYFQNEAQLDKSGLPSDRFFAERPEGSVSTLKIQRTQQEDSAVYLCASSLAPGANVLTFGAGSRLTVL.